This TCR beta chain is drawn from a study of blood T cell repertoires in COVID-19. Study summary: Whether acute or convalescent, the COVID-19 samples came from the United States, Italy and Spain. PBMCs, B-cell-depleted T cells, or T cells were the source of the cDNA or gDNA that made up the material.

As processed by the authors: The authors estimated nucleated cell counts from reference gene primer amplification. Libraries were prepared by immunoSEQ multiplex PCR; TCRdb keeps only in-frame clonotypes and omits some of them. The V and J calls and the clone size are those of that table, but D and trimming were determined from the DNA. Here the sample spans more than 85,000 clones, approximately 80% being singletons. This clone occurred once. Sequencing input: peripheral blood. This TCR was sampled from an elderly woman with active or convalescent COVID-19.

DNA for the CDR3: TGTGCCAGCAGCACCTGGGACAGGGTTTCGATCTCGAGCTCCTACGAGCAGTACTTC. Its translation: CASSTWDRVSISSSYEQYF. The V gene is TRBV28, the J gene TRBJ2-7; 9 bases agree with TRBD1. V was clipped by 6 bases and J by 0 bases; unmatched bases: 18. CDR1 MDHEN and CDR2 SYDVKM come from the germline V gene. The CDR3 extends over 19 amino acids.